Following are 14 T cell receptor beta chains from one sample sequenced in a study of blood T cell repertoires in COVID-19. Here immunoSEQ multiplex PCR was the method, and the copy in TCRdb shows in-frame clones only, minus some. The data hold roughly 80,000 clones, with over 75% observed a single time. Input material: peripheral blood. All receptors derive from a man aged 50-59 years with acute or convalescent COVID-19.

This clone has more than one count but fewer than ten. The J gene is TRBJ2-1, the V gene TRBV5-6, with TRBD2 matching 7 bases. Germline CDR1 reads SGHDT; CDR2 reads YYEEEE. Unmatched junction bases numbered 11, after V lost 3 bases and J lost 5 bases. The CDR3 covers 16 residues. The CDR3 nucleotides are TGTGCCAGCAGCTCTGGACCCCAGCGGGGTAACAATGAGCAGTTCTTC. Amino acid sequence: CASSSGPQRGNNEQFF.

The chain carries TRBV7-8 and TRBJ2-6; D unresolved. V was cut by 3 bases and J by 0 bases, with 9 bases left in between. Germline V gene data show CDR1 as SGHVS and CDR2 as FQNEAQ. This CDR3 region has 16 residues. CDR3 nucleotide sequence: TGTGCCAGCAGCTTTCGTCTAGTCTCTGGGGCCAACGTCCTGACTTTC. Translated: CASSFRLVSGANVLTF.

J is TRBJ2-7 and V is TRBV28, with 12 bases that match TRBD1. The J segment lost 5 bases and the V segment lost 8 bases, leaving 10 bases of the junction unmatched. The germline gives CDR1 MDHEN, CDR2 SYDVKM. The CDR3 contains 15 residues. The DNA for the CDR3 is TGTGCCAGCTGGTCTGGGACAGGGGGCAGAAACGAGCAGTACTTC. Translated, it gives CASWSGTGGRNEQYF.

The chain carries TRBV29-1 and TRBJ2-5; D is perhaps TRBD2 (7 bases). Germline V gives CDR1 SQVTM, CDR2 ANQGSEA. Trimming removed 4 bases from V and 2 bases from J, with 26 bases in between. The CDR3 totals 18 residues. In nucleotides, the CDR3 is TGCAGCGTTGCGGCGGGACCCCCCTTAAGCGGGACACAAGAGACCCAGTACTTC. Its protein is CSVAAGPPLSGTQETQYF.

The chain joins TRBV28 to TRBJ1-2; D is ambiguous. The CDR3 is made up of 13 amino acids. V lost 6 bases to trimming and J lost 3 bases, with 11 bases between them. Per germline, CDR1 MDHEN and CDR2 SYDVKM. CDR3 loop: CASSPPADYGYTF. DNA for the CDR3: TGTGCCAGCAGCCCCCCCGCGGACTATGGCTACACCTTC.

The J gene is TRBJ1-1, the V gene TRBV6-5; TRBD1 matches 9 bases. CDR1 MNHEY and CDR2 SVGAGI come from the germline V gene. J lost 5 bases, V lost 5 bases, and 9 bases had no gene match. The CDR3 loop spans 15 amino acids. The chain's CDR3 is CASSPGTGSITEAFF. DNA for the CDR3: TGTGCCAGCAGTCCCGGGACAGGGTCGATAACTGAAGCTTTCTTT.

The rearrangement uses TRBV6-5 and TRBJ2-5; TRBD1 aligns across 8 bases. The V gene end was trimmed by 10 bases and the J gene end by 5 bases; junction bases not matched to a gene: 12. Germline-derived CDR1 and CDR2 are MNHEY and SVGAGI. The CDR3 spans 14 residues. The CDR3 bases are TGTGCCACTCGCCGGGACAGGCGAGGGGAGACCCAGTACTTC. This gives the protein CATRRDRRGETQYF.

This chain connects TRBV7-9 to TRBJ2-7; 10 bases fit TRBD1. The ends lost 5 bases at V and 4 bases at J; junction bases unmatched: 5. Germline V CDR1 and CDR2: SEHNR, FQNEAQ (reference sequence). This CDR3 is 14 amino acids long. The CDR3 DNA sequence: TGTGCCAGCAGCCCAGGACAGGGGGGGTACGAGCAGTACTTC. This encodes CASSPGQGGYEQYF.

This clone occurred a few times. J is TRBJ1-1 and V is TRBV19; 7 bases line up with TRBD1. V shed 2 bases, J shed 4 bases, and the junction held 7 bases outside the gene matches. Per germline, CDR1 LNHDA and CDR2 SQIVND (reference sequence). The CDR3 sequence is 15 residues long. As DNA, the CDR3 is TGTGCCAGTAGTATATCGTGGTCAGGGGGCACTGAAGCTTTCTTT. Translating it yields CASSISWSGGTEAFF.

The V and J genes are TRBV15 and TRBJ2-7, with 8 bases aligning to TRBD1. CDR3 length: 13 residues. J was trimmed by 8 bases and V by 8 bases; bases with no gene match: 11. The germline V gene has CDR1 LNHNV and CDR2 YYDKDF (reference sequence). The CDR3 loop is CATSRGQGEQQYF. The DNA of the CDR3 is TGTGCCACCTCTCGAGGACAGGGTGAGCAGCAGTACTTC.

V gene TRBV20-1 combines with J gene TRBJ1-1; D is ambiguous. The ends were cut back, 7 bases at V and 0 bases at J, with 6 bases in the middle. Germline-derived CDR1 and CDR2 are DFQATT and SNEGSKA (reference sequence). The CDR3 totals 11 residues. This chain's CDR3 is CSGRLNTEAFF. In DNA, the CDR3 is TGCAGTGGGCGGCTGAACACTGAAGCTTTCTTT.

This sequence joins TRBV7-3 and TRBJ1-1, with 11 bases lining up with TRBD1. The germline CDR1 and CDR2 sequences are SGHTA and FQGTGA. The CDR3 extends over 15 amino acids. The V segment lost 3 bases and the J segment 6 bases; nucleotides outside the gene matches: 6. CDR3: CASSLGQGVRSEAFF. The CDR3 DNA is TGTGCCAGCAGCTTGGGACAGGGGGTTCGTTCTGAAGCTTTCTTT.

V usage is TRBV5-4 and J usage is TRBJ2-3; D not resolved. CDR3 length: 13 amino acids. Trimming stripped 2 bases from V and 0 bases from J, with 4 bases between. Germline V gene sequence: CDR1 SGHNT, CDR2 YYREEE (reference sequence). CDR3 sequence reads: CASSFLSTDTQYF. DNA for the CDR3: TGTGCCAGCAGCTTCTTAAGCACAGATACGCAGTATTTT. Filled out from reference TRBV5-4 and TRBJ2-3, the complete variable domain reads ETGVTQSPTHLIKTRGQQVTLRCSSQSGHNTVSWYQQALGQGPQFIFQYYREEENGRGNFPPRFSGLQFPNYSSELNVNALELDDSALYLCASSFLSTDTQYFGPGTRLTVL.

The chain couples TRBV14 to TRBJ2-5, with a tentative D call TRBD1 (6 bases). Trimming removed 1 base from V and 5 bases from J, with 17 bases in between. From germline, CDR1 is SGHDN and CDR2 FVKESK. This CDR3 has 16 amino acids. The CDR3, as DNA: TGTGCCAGCAGCCAAGCGAGGGGGTTGATGCAGGAGACCCAGTACTTC. It encodes CASSQARGLMQETQYF.